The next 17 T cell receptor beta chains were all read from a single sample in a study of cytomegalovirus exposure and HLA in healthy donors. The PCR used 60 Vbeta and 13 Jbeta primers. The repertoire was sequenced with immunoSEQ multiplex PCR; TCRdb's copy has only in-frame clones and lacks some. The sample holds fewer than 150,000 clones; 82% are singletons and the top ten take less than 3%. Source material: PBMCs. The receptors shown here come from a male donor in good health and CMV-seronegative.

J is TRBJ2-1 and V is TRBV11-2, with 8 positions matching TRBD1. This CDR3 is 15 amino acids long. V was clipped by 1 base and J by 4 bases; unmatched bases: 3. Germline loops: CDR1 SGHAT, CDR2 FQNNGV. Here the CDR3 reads CASSLAWDRYNEQFF. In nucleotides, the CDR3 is TGTGCCAGCAGCTTAGCGTGGGACAGGTACAATGAGCAGTTCTTC.

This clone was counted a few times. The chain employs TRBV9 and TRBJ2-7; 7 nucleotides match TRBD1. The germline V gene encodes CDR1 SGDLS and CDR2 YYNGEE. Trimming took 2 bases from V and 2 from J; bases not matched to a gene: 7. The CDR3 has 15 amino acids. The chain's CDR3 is CASSVSGGPTYEQYF. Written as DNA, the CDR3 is TGTGCCAGCAGCGTTTCAGGGGGACCAACCTACGAGCAGTACTTC.

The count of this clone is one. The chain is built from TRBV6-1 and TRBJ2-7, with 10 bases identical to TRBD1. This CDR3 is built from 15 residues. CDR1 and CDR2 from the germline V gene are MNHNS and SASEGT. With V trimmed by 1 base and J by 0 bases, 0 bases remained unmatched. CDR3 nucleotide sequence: TGTGCCAGCAGTGAAGGACAGGGGGCCTCCTACGAGCAGTACTTC. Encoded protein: CASSEGQGASYEQYF.

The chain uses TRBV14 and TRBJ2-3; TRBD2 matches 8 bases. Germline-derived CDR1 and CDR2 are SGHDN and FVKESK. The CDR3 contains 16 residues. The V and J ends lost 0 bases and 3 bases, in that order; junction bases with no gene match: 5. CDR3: CASSQDGGGQTDTQYF. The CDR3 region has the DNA TGTGCCAGCAGCCAAGATGGCGGGGGGCAGACAGATACGCAGTATTTT.

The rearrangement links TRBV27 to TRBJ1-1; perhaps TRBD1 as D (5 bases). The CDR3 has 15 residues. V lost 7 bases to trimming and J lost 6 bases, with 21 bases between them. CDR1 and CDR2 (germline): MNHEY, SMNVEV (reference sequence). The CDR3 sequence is CASTPTGGGISEAFF. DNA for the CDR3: TGTGCCAGCACCCCGACGGGTGGGGGGATCTCTGAAGCTTTCTTT.

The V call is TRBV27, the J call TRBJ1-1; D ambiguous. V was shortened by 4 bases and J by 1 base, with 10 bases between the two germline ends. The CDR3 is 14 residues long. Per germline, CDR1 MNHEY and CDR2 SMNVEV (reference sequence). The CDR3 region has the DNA TGTGCCAGCAGTTCCCTGACACGGAACACTGAAGCTTTCTTT. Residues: CASSSLTRNTEAFF.

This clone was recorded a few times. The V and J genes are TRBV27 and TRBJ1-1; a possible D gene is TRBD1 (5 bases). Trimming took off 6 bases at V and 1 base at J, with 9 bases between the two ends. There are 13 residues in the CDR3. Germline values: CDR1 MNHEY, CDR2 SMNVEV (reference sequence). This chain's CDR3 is CASSLTGNTEAFF. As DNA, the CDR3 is TGTGCCAGCAGCCTTACAGGGAACACTGAAGCTTTCTTT.

The CDR3 here is CSVEKLMNTEAFF. CDR3 DNA: TGCAGCGTTGAAAAGCTCATGAACACTGAAGCTTTCTTT. This chain joins TRBV29-1 and TRBJ1-1, with D hard to call. CDR3 length: 13 amino acids. Germline CDR1 reads SQVTM; CDR2 reads ANQGSEA. Trimming took 2 bases from V and 0 from J, leaving 7 bases between them.

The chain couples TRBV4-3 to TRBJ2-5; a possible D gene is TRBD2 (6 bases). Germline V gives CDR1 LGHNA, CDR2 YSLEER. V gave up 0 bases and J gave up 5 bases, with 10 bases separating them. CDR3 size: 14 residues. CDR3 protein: CASSQENGGETQYF. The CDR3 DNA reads TGCGCCAGCAGCCAAGAGAACGGAGGGGAGACCCAGTACTTC.

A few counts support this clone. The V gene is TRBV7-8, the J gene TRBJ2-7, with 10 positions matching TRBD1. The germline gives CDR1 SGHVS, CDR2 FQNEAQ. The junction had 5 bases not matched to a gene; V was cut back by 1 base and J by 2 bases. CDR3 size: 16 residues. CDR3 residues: CASSLGGGTGAYEQYF. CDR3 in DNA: TGTGCCAGCAGCTTAGGGGGGGGGACAGGGGCCTACGAGCAGTACTTC.

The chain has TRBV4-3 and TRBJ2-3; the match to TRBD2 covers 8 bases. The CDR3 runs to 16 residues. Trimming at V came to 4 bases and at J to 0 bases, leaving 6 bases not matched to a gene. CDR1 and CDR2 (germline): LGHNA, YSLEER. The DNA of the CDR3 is TGCGCCAGCAGCCTCCTACTAGCGGAAAGCACAGATACGCAGTATTTT. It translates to CASSLLLAESTDTQYF.

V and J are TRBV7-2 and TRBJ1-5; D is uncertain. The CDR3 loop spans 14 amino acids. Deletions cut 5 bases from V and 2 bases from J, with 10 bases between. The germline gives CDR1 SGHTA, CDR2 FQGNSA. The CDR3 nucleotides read TGTGCCAGCAGCCAGTACCAGGGCAATCAGCCCCAGCATTTT. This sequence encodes CASSQYQGNQPQHF.

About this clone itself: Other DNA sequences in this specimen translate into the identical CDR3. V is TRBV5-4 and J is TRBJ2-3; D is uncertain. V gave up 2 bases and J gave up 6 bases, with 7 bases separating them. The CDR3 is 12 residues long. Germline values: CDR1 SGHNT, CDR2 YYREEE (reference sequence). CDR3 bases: TGTGCCAGCAGCTTTGGTACTGATACGCAGTATTTT. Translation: CASSFGTDTQYF. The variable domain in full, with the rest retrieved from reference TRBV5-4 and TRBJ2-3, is ETGVTQSPTHLIKTRGQQVTLRCSSQSGHNTVSWYQQALGQGPQFIFQYYREEENGRGNFPPRFSGLQFPNYSSELNVNALELDDSALYLCASSFGTDTQYFGPGTRLTVL.

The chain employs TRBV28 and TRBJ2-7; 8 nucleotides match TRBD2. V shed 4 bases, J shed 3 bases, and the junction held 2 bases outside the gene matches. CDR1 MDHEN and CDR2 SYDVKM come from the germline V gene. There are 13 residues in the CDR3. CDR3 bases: TGTGCCAGCAGTTCCAGCGGGGGCTACGAGCAGTACTTC. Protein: CASSSSGGYEQYF.

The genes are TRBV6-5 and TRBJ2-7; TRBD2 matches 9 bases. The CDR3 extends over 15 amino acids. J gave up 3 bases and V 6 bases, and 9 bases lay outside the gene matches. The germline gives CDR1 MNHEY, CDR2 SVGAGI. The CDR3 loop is CASRRTLSGGYEQYF. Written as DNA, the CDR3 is TGTGCCAGCAGACGCACCCTTAGCGGGGGCTACGAGCAGTACTTC.

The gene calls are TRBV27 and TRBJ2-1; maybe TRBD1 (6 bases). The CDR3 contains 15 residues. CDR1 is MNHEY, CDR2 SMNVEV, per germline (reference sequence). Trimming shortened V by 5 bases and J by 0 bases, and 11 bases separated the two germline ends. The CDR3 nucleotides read TGTGCCAGCAGTGACTCGGACAGCTCCTACAATGAGCAGTTCTTC. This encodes CASSDSDSSYNEQFF.

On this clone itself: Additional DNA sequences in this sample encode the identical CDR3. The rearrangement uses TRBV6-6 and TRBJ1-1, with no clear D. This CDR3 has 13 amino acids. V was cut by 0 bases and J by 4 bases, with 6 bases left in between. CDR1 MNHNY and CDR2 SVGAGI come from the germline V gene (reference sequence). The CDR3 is CASSYSTGTEAFF. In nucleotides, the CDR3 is TGTGCCAGCAGTTACTCCACGGGCACTGAAGCTTTCTTT.